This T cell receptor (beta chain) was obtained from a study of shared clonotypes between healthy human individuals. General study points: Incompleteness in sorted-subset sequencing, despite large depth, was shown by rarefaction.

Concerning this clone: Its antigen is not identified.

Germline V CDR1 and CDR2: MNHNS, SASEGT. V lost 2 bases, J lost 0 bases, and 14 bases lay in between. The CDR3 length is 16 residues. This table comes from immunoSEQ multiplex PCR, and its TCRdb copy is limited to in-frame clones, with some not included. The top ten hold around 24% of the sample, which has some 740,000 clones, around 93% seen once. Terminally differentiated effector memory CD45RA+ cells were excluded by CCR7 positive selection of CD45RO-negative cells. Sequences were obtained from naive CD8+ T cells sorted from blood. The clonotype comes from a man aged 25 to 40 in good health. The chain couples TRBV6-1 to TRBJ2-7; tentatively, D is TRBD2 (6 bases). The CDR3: CASSELDGSASYEQYF. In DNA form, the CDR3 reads TGTGCCAGCAGTGAACTGGACGGGAGTGCCTCCTACGAGCAGTACTTC.